This T cell receptor (beta chain) was captured in a study of T-cell reconstitution after alpha-beta-depleted transplantation in children. V was trimmed by 0 bases and J by 6 bases, leaving 11 bases between them. This CDR3 is 14 amino acids long. As it was prepared, the TCRbeta library received unique molecular identifiers. TCRdb re-called the PCR reads with MiXCR, one entry per CDR3 protein. The sample has around 380,000 distinct CDR3 sequences, under 13% seen once; the top ten hold 4.5% to 6.5%. This clonotype turned up a few times. The clonotype comes from a human donor who donated a stem cell graft to a child with acute myeloid leukemia. The chain links TRBV12-3 or TRBV12-4 to TRBJ1-2; a weak D match, TRBD1 (5 bases). Sequenced material: PBMCs from the stem cell graft donor, taken from the stem cell graft. The CDR3 DNA follows: TGTGCCAGCAGTTTAGCAGGCAGGGTGGATGGCTACACCTTC. It is translated as CASSLAGRVDGYTF.